The subject of this entry is one T cell receptor beta chain. Data came from immunoSEQ multiplex PCR; TCRdb stores just in-frame clones and leaves some out. The sample includes about 360,000 clones, about 87% of them seen just once. These data originate in a study of blood T cell repertoires in COVID-19. Study-wide background: The United States, Italy and Spain were the sources of the acute and convalescent COVID-19 samples.

Participants came from fewer than 25 US areas, aged roughly 18 to 89 years. Clinical history as reported by participants underpinned cohort assignment. CDR1 and CDR2 (germline): SGHRS, YFSETQ. The CDR3 consists of 13 residues. Trimming shortened V by 2 bases and J by 5 bases, and 11 bases separated the two germline ends. The receptor was derived from a man aged 40-49 years in a cohort exposed to, infected with or recovered from COVID-19 (not recorded which). The sample was PBMCs or T cells enriched from blood (not recorded which). The chain links TRBV5-1 to TRBJ2-7; D gene uncertain. For the CDR3, the DNA is TGCGCCAGCAGCTTTGTCGGTTCCCACGAGCAGTACTTC. Its translation: CASSFVGSHEQYF.